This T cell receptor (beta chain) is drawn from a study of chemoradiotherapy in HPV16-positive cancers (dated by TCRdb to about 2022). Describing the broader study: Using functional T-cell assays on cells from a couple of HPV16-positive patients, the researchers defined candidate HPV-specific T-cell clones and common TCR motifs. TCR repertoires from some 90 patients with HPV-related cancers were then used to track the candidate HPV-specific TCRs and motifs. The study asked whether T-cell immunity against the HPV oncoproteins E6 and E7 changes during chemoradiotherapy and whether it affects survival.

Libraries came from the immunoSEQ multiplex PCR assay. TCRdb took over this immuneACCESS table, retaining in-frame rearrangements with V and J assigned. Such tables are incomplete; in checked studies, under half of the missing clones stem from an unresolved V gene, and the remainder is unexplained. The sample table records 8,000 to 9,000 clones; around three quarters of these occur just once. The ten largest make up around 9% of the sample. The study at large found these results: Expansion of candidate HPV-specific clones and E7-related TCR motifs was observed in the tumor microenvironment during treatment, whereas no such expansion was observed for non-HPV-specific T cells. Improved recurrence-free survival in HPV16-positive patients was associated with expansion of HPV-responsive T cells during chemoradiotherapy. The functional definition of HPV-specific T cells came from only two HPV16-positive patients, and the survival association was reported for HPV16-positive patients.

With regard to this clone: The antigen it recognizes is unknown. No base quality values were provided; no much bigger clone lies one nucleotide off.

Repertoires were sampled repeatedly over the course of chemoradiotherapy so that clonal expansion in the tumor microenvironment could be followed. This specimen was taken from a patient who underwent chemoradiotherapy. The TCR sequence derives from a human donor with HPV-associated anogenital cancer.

The CDR3 sequence is CASSSRETQYF. In nucleotide form, the sequence is TGTGCCAGCAGCAGCCGGGAGACCCAGTACTTC. The chain joins TRBV21-1 to TRBJ2-5; TRBD2, as called in the table, went unchecked against the DNA. TRBV21-1 is recorded as a pseudogene. The CDR3 contains 11 residues, cysteine and phenylalanine counted. Left in the record is the CDR3 DNA by itself, 33 bases read in frame from the first base.